This T cell receptor beta chain was captured in a study of T cells in Graves' hyperthyroidism and ophthalmopathy. Amplified TCR beta CDR3 regions derived from RNA transcripts. Initially, a first-round RT-PCR of the TCR CDR3 employed the HTBI primer set. TCRdb redid the calling of the multiplex PCR reads with MiXCR, one entry per CDR3 protein. The sample records about 250,000 distinct CDR3 sequences, around 22% being singletons. This clonotype has ten or more counts. The CDR3 contains 15 residues. The V gene end was trimmed by 2 bases and the J gene end by 1 base; junction bases not matched to a gene: 3. The germline V gene has CDR1 LGHDT and CDR2 YNNKEL (reference sequence).

The sample comprised blood. This receptor was identified in a man under 40 with Graves' ophthalmopathy. The rearrangement uses TRBV3-1 and TRBJ1-2; TRBD1 matches 8 bases. CDR3 nucleotide sequence: TGTGCCAGCAGCCAACCGGGACAGGTTAACTATGGCTACACCTTC. Its protein is CASSQPGQVNYGYTF.